This T cell receptor beta chain was identified during a study of vaccination and CD4 T cells after COVID-19. Study background: Each convalescent patient was PCR positive for SARS-CoV-2 on nasal swab; eight to ten cases were mild and one severe. Median time from second vaccine dose to sampling was just over 70 days (14 to 241). Regarding the study as a whole: Spike mono-reactive clones accounted for 304 of the 307 vaccine-specific clones found in convalescent patients. It was observed that, in convalescent patients, a median around 87% of reactive clones arose only post-vaccination.

Scientists ran DNA taken from cultured CD4+ T cells through the Oncomine TCR Beta short-read assay for sequencing. MiXCR, applied by TCRdb to the PCR reads, yields one record per CDR3 protein. Here the sample spans 15,000 to 20,000 distinct CDR3 sequences, approximately 50% being singletons. The germline V gene encodes CDR1 LNHDA and CDR2 SQIVND (reference sequence). Trimming stripped 6 bases from V and 3 bases from J, with 12 bases between. The CDR3 totals 14 residues. The treatment: approximately 11-day PBMC culture with coronavirus spike peptide pools or control peptides (ViraFEST assay). Notes on this clonotype: Its antigen remains unknown.

The sample consisted of CD4+ T cells from blood, cultured in vitro. This sequence originates from a human donor who had recovered from COVID-19. The chain couples TRBV19 to TRBJ1-3; D gene uncertain. The CDR3 DNA follows: TGTGCCAGTAGGGAGGACTTTTATGGAAACACCATATATTTT. Residues: CASREDFYGNTIYF. The complete variable domain, with remaining parts taken from reference TRBV19 and TRBJ1-3, reads DGGITQSPKYLFRKEGQNVTLSCEQNLNHDAMYWYRQDPGQGLRLIYYSQIVNDFQKGDIAEGYSVSREKKESFPLTVTSAQKNPTAFYLCASREDFYGNTIYFGEGSWLTVV.